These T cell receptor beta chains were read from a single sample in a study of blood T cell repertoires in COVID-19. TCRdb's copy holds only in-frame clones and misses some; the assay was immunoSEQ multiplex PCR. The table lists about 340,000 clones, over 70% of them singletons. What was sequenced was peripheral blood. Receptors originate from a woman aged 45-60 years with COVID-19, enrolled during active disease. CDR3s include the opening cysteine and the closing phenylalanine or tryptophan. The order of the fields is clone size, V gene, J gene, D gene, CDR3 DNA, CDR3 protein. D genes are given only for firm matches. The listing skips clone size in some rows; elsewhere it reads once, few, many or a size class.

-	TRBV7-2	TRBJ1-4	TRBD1	TGTGCCAGCAGCTTATGGGGACAGGGGGCCGGGGAAAAACTGTTTTTT	CASSLWGQGAGEKLFF
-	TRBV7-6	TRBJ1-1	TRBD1	TGTGCCAGCAGCTTAGGGGCAGGGGGGTTGAACACTGAAGCTTTCTTT	CASSLGAGGLNTEAFF
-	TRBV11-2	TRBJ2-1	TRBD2	TGTGCCAGCAGCCTTCGGGGATGGGGAGGGGAGCAGTTCTTC	CASSLRGWGGEQFF
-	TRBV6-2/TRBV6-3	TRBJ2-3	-	TGTGCCAGCAGTTGGACAGCCAGCACAGATACGCAGTATTTT	CASSWTASTDTQYF
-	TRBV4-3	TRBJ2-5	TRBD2	TGCGCCAGCAGCCAAGGCAACCTAGCGGGAGCCGGGGAGACCCAGTACTTC	CASSQGNLAGAGETQYF
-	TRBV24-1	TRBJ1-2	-	TGTGCCACCAGTGATGCCAGAAACTATGGCTACACCTTC	CATSDARNYGYTF
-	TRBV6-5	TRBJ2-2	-	TGTGCCAGCAGTACCGTGAGGAAGACCGGGGAGCTGTTTTTT	CASSTVRKTGELFF
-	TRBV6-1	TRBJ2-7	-	TGTGCCAGCAGTGAAAGAGAGAGAGTATACGAGCAGTACTTC	CASSERERVYEQYF
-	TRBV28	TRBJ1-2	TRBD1	TGTGCCAGCAGTTTCCAGACGCTCAGACAGGGGAACTATGGCTACACCTTC	CASSFQTLRQGNYGYTF
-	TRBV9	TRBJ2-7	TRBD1	TGTGCCAGCAGCAAAGGACAGGGTTCCTACGAGCAGTACTTC	CASSKGQGSYEQYF
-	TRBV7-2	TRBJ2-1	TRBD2	TGTGCCAGCAGCTTAGCGCTAGCGGTCTCCTACAATGAGCAGTTCTTC	CASSLALAVSYNEQFF
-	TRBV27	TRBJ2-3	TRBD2	TGTGCCAGCAGTTTATCTCCGGGAGGGCCTCTAGGTGGAGATACGCAGTATTTT	CASSLSPGGPLGGDTQYF
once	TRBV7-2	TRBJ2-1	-	TGTGCCAGCAGCTTAGCGATTAATTCGGATGAGCAGTTCTTC	CASSLAINSDEQFF
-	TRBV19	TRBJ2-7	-	TGTGCCAGTAGCTACTCGTGGGAGCAGAGCTCCTACGAGCAGTACTTC	CASSYSWEQSSYEQYF
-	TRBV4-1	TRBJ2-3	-	TGCGCCAGCAGCCAACCTTGGGCGGGTGGTACAGATACGCAGTATTTT	CASSQPWAGGTDTQYF
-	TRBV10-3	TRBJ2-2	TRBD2	TGTGCCATCAGTGAGGCGGGACTAGCGATTAACACCGGGGAGCTGTTTTTT	CAISEAGLAINTGELFF
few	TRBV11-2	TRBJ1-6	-	TGTGCCAGCAGCTTATTAGGGGGAAATTCACCCCTCCACTTT	CASSLLGGNSPLHF
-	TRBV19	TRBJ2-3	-	TGTGCCACCAAAACTACAGGGAGCGCAGATACGCAGTATTTT	CATKTTGSADTQYF
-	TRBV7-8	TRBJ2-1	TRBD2	TGTGCCAGCAGCGCGGGACTAGCGAGTTACAATGAGCAGTTCTTC	CASSAGLASYNEQFF
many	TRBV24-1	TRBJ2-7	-	TGTGCCACCAGTGAAAAGAACAGGGCCCGCTCGGGGTTCGAGCAGTACTTC	CATSEKNRARSGFEQYF
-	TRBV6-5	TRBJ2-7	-	TGTGCCAGCACCCAAGGTTCAGGGCCGATATACGAGCAGTACTTC	CASTQGSGPIYEQYF
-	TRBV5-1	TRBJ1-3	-	TGCGCCAGCAGTCAAGATGGACGGACTAGCTCTGGAAACACCATATATTTT	CASSQDGRTSSGNTIYF
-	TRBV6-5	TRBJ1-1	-	TGTGCCAGCAGTTACCCCGTGGGGGGAAGGACTGAAGCTTTCTTT	CASSYPVGGRTEAFF
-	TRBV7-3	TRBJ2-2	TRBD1	TGTGCCAGCAGCCCGACAGGGAAGAAGAGGGCCGGGGAGCTGTTTTTT	CASSPTGKKRAGELFF
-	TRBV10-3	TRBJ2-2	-	TGTGCCATCAGTGAGTCAGGGAGGCTGCCGAACACCGGGGAGCTGTTTTTT	CAISESGRLPNTGELFF
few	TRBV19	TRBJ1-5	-	TGTGCCAGTGGGGGGAATCAGCCCCAGCATTTT	CASGGNQPQHF
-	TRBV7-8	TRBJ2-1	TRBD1	TGTGCCAGCAGCTTAGTAGACAGGGGGCCGTCCTACAATGAGCAGTTCTTC	CASSLVDRGPSYNEQFF
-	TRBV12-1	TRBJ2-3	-	TGTGCCAGCAGCCCCTTGGTCAAGCGCACAGATACGCAGTATTTT	CASSPLVKRTDTQYF
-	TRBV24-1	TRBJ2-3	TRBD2	TGTGCCACCAGTGACCCGGGGGGGGCGCGCCCTAGCACAGATACGCAGTATTTT	CATSDPGGARPSTDTQYF
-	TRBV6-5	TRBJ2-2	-	TGTGCCAGCAGTTACTATCGCACCGGGGAGCTGTTTTTT	CASSYYRTGELFF
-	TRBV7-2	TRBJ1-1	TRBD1	TGTGCCAGCAGCTCGACAGGGGGCATCACTGAAGCTTTCTTT	CASSSTGGITEAFF
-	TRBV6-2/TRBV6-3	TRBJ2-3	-	TGTGCCAGCAGTTACTCGCAGTCAACAGATACGCAGTATTTT	CASSYSQSTDTQYF
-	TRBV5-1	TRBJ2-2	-	TGCGCCAGCAGCTTGGAACAAGGAGGTCGGACCGGGGAGCTGTTTTTT	CASSLEQGGRTGELFF
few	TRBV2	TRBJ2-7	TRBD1	TGTGCCAGCAGCGGACAGGGGGTCCCCTACGAGCAGTACTTC	CASSGQGVPYEQYF
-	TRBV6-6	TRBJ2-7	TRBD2	TGTGCCAGCAGGGGGCTAGGAGGCGGGAGCTCCTACGAGCAGTACTTC	CASRGLGGGSSYEQYF
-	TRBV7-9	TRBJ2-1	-	TGTGCCAGCACCCTCTCCATACGGGAGAATGAGCAGTTCTTC	CASTLSIRENEQFF
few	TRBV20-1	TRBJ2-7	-	TGCAGTGCTGGCCGGAGGCACGAGCAGTACTTC	CSAGRRHEQYF
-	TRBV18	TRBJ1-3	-	TGTGCCAGCTCTGGGCCGAGACGCAACACCATATATTTT	CASSGPRRNTIYF
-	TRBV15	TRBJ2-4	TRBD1	TGTGCCACCAGCAGAAGTCGCTACAGGGGCCTAGGGGTCGGCATTCAGTACTTC	CATSRSRYRGLGVGIQYF
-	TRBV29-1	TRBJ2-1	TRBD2	TGCAGCGTTGAACTTGTGACTAGCGTATACAATGAGCAGTTCTTC	CSVELVTSVYNEQFF
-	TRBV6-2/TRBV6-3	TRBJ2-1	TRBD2	TGTGCCAGCAGTTCTCAGCGGGAGAGGGTTAATGAGCAGTTCTTC	CASSSQRERVNEQFF